The rows below give T cell receptor beta chains drawn from one sample of a study of blood T cell repertoires in COVID-19. Sequenced by immunoSEQ multiplex PCR; TCRdb stores in-frame clones only, minus some. The sample has around 250,000 clones, more than 80% seen once. Material: PBMCs or T cells enriched from blood (not recorded which). These receptors originate from a man in his forties or fifties who had been exposed to COVID-19. The conserved cysteine and the conserved F or W are not part of the CDR3 here. Expanded clones get a size class; other rows say once, few or many, or leave the size out.

.	TRBV2	ASSEGTGTEAF
.	TRBV19	ASSSTGTPYNEQF
few	TRBV24-1	ATSVPGQGNYGYT
.	TRBV2	ASSVEAGGGNEQF
.	TRBV2	ASRPFSGTEAF
.	TRBV9	ASSVAGLDTEAF
.	TRBV5-5	ASSLYYYSGNTIY
.	TRBV7-2	ASSLETGGAEF
.	TRBV5-4	ASSQTGRANYGYT
.	TRBV7-8	ASSFQGRNTIY
.	TRBV28	ASSSRSGGPSSGANVLT
.	TRBV10-3	AISEGAGTGNSPLH
.	TRBV7-9	ASSPYFTTNEKLF
.	TRBV5-4	ASSLVGQEGTEAF
.	TRBV28	ASSLTGKPQH
.	TRBV15	ATSRVRLAGEYEQF
.	TRBV11-2	ASSLTGVANYGYT
.	TRBV27	ASSFGGPGNTEAF
.	TRBV10-3	AISDLSGYTDTQY
.	TRBV5-1	ASSPTARQAHYGYT
.	TRBV9	ASSVRAGLPSSYNEQF
.	TRBV11-2	ASSFDRGVGKLF
.	TRBV25-1	ASSDLAGGPYNEQF
.	TRBV5-1	ASSRSPSGGAFNSPDTQY
.	TRBV18	ASSPNQGLNNEQF
once	TRBV15	ATSRVQSPEAF
.	TRBV9	ASTSHGQPFYGYT
.	TRBV18	ASSQGQGATGNTIY
.	TRBV10-3	AISSALTGISEQY